This TCR beta chain was documented in a study of tumor-infiltrating lymphocytes in primary liver carcinoma (TCRdb year 2017). At the level of the whole study: Four to six patients with histopathologically diagnosed primary liver carcinoma underwent surgical resection in China between November 2015 and 2016. Of the five patients (three men and two women, aged 30 to 69 years), four had hepatocellular carcinoma and one had combined HCC and intrahepatic cholangiocarcinoma. Tumors of the five patients were stage T1-T3 N0M0 with maximum diameters of roughly 4.2 to 10 cm. Each sample produced roughly 3.65 to 7.13 million productive TCRbeta reads, and read depth showed no significant difference between tissue types. TCRbeta repertoire sequencing, expression microarrays and whole-exome sequencing were combined in the study across five regions of each liver tumor, with adjacent normal tissue and blood also included. A total of roughly 35 specimens from 5 patients went through TCRbeta repertoire sequencing, namely 25 tumor regions, 5 adjacent noncancerous liver tissues and 5 peripheral blood samples. Repertoires from technical replicates were highly reproducible, with mean shared-clone rates near 0.89 and correlation coefficients above 0.95.

RNA from unsorted whole blood was extracted with TRIzol reagent, and germline DNA was obtained with the DNeasy Blood & Tissue kit. At the time of sampling, the patients had chronic HBV infection and had not received any treatment. About 4 milliliters of peripheral blood were collected into K2EDTA tubes before surgery. Remarks on this clonotype: What this receptor recognizes is not known. No base quality information exists; no much larger clone differs at one position.

Findings and caveats that apply to the study as a whole: The top 250 clones made up a significantly larger repertoire fraction in tumors than in blood (p = 0.039). Because the samples were bulk and unsorted, CD4+ and CD8+ T cell repertoires could not be compared. Because only the TCR beta chain was sequenced and unpaired alpha chains were not captured, true repertoire diversity is likely underestimated. Repertoire overlap was found to be higher between tumor regions (mean roughly 35%) than between tumor-adjacent (roughly 17%) or tumor-blood (14%) pairs, consistent with antigen-driven expansion. With just four or five patients in the study, the authors point out that the findings should be validated in a larger study.

A constant-region primer and ProtoScript II reverse transcriptase were used to reverse-transcribe TCRbeta-specific cDNA from 500 ng total RNA. TCRbeta libraries were built with three nested multiplex PCR rounds, a slightly modified ARM-PCR procedure. The first two PCR rounds used multiplex TRBV1-TRBV30 forward primers with a Cbeta reverse primer, each for 10 to 11 cycles. Sample barcodes and Illumina adapters were added in a final 25-cycle PCR with Deep VentR polymerase. Amplicons of 200-500 bp were gel-purified with a QIAquick gel extraction kit before sequencing. An Illumina HiSeq 2500 was used to sequence the TCRbeta amplicons with 250-bp paired-end reads. Concerning the study's data processing: Quality trimming of reads was performed with Trimmomatic v0.33, and paired reads were merged with FLASH v1.2.11 so that full CDR3 sequences could be recovered. MiGEC v1.2.1b assigned V, D and J germline segments to the rearranged TCRbeta sequences. Clonotype statistics and Shannon-Wiener diversity indices were calculated with VDJtools v1.0.0. To reduce sampling bias, subsequent analyses other than the diversity analysis used only the 250 most abundant clonotypes in each sample. Through fastp at Q25 and MiXCR, TCRdb rebuilt clones from the public reads, retaining in-frame beta chains. CDR3 protein sequences are deduplicated, and each keeps its most common genes and DNA. In this record, the V and J calls reflect TCRdb's handling and not the investigators' own analysis. This sample has around 170,000 distinct CDR3 sequences in its table, and approximately 60% of those were observed once. 65% to 80% of the sample goes to the ten largest clones.

Looking up the germline V gene yields CDR1 SGHDT and CDR2 YYEEEE. Including cysteine and phenylalanine, the CDR3 has 15 amino acids. Just CDR3 DNA is preserved here, 45 bases in frame from base 1. The germline V end is reduced by 4 bases and the J end by 5 bases; junction bases left unmatched: 6. Specimen: peripheral blood. This sequence originates from a middle-aged man with primary liver carcinoma and hepatitis B virus infection. The chain uses TRBV5-6 and TRBJ2-3, and 11 junction bases match TRBD2. The CDR3 reads CASSRLAGCKDTQYF. The DNA sequence is as follows: TGTGCCAGCAGCCGACTAGCGGGATGTAAAGATACGCAGTATTTT. The CDR3, completed at both ends by the reference TRBV5-6 and TRBJ2-3 genes, gives the full variable domain DAGVTQSPTHLIKTRGQQVTLRCSPKSGHDTVSWYQQALGQGPQFIFQYYEEEERQRGNFPDRFSGHQFPNYSSELNVNALLLGDSALYLCASSRLAGCKDTQYFGPGTRLTVL.